What follows are 31 T cell receptor beta chains derived from one specimen sequenced in a study of Tregs in tolerant kidney transplant recipients. After around 6 days with irradiated graft donor PBMCs, CFSE-labeled recipient PBMCs were FACS-sorted. Antigen specificity for these receptors is unknown. Measured with immunoSEQ multiplex PCR; TCRdb has only the in-frame clones, and not every one. This repertoire includes about 2,700 clones. The source was CD8+ T cells from blood cultured with allogeneic cells, collected before the transplant. The receptor source for this set is a human patient who received a combined kidney and bone marrow transplant.

As to this clone: The read ends 3 residues shy of where the CDR3 ends; the end is completed using the germline J gene. The chain links TRBV14 to TRBJ2-7, with D possibly matching TRBD2 (6 bases). CDR1 SGHDN and CDR2 FVKESK come from the germline V gene. The V end lost 3 bases, the J end lost 3 bases, and 12 bases lay between the germline ends. The CDR3 is made up of 14 amino acids. This chain's CDR3 is CASSQGWDFYEQYF. CDR3 DNA, as far as it was read: TGTGCCAGCAGCCAGGGGTGGGACTTCTACGAG.

This clone is deemed medium-sized by its frequency. With the read ending 3 residues before the CDR3 end, the germline J gene is used to fill in that end. This rearrangement joins TRBV5-1 to TRBJ2-7; 7 positions match TRBD1. Germline CDR1 reads SGHRS; CDR2 reads YFSETQ. This CDR3 comprises 17 residues. V gave up 4 bases and J gave up 5 bases; unmatched junction bases: 18. The sequenced part of the CDR3 DNA is TGCGCCAGCAGCACCGGGACAGCTTCGTCCTGGGGCCACGAG. This codes for CASSTGTASSWGHE. The whole CDR3 sequence is CASSTGTASSWGHEQYF.

This clone is medium-sized by frequency. The CDR3 end lies 3 residues beyond the end of the read and is filled in from the germline J gene. This rearrangement joins TRBV7-9 to TRBJ2-7, with 10 bases lining up with TRBD1. Germline CDR1 reads SEHNR; CDR2 reads FQNEAQ (reference sequence). Germline trimming cut 4 bases from V and 4 bases from J; bases unmatched to any gene: 4. The CDR3 runs to 14 residues. Incomplete CDR3 DNA: TGTGCCAGCAGCTACGAGGACAGGGGGTACGAG. Translation gives CASSYEDRGYE. The entire CDR3 protein reads CASSYEDRGYEQYF.

Of note for this clone: Read data end 3 residues before the CDR3 end; the end is taken from the germline J gene. This chain connects TRBV20-1 to TRBJ1-6; TRBD1 matches at 10 bases. The CDR3 covers 15 residues. Germline V lookup: CDR1 DFQATT, CDR2 SNEGSKA (reference sequence). Germline trimming cut 6 bases from V and 10 bases from J; bases unmatched to any gene: 12. This CDR3 is CSATPDRGVGSPLHF. CDR3 bases read: TGCAGTGCCACTCCGGACAGGGGGGTAGGGTCACCC.

Concerning this clone: The read finishes 3 residues shy of the CDR3 end, and the germline J gene is used to complete it. The chain employs TRBV20-1 and TRBJ2-7; the D gene is possibly TRBD2 (6 bases). Trimming left V 3 bases short and J 2 bases short, with 11 bases between. This CDR3 comprises 13 residues. Germline V gives CDR1 DFQATT, CDR2 SNEGSKA (reference sequence). CDR3 protein: CSASAGTTYEQYF. The DNA read from the CDR3 is TGCAGTGCTAGTGCGGGGACCACCTACGAG.

The CDR3 sequence is CASRLTGGPGKLFF. The DNA read from the CDR3 is TGCGCCAGCAGGTTAACAGGCGGACCAGGAAAA. V is TRBV5-1 and J is TRBJ1-4; D perhaps matches TRBD1 (5 bases). The read is 3 residues too short to cover the CDR3 end, so that end is filled in from the germline J gene. The CDR3 is 14 residues long. Germline V lookup: CDR1 SGHRS, CDR2 YFSETQ. V dropped 5 bases and J dropped 10 bases, with 18 bases sitting between them.

As regards this clone: Sequencing ends 3 residues short of the CDR3 end; the germline J gene provides the rest. The chain is built from TRBV20-1 and TRBJ2-5; the match to TRBD2 covers 10 bases. Per the germline V gene, CDR1 is DFQATT and CDR2 is SNEGSKA (reference sequence). This CDR3 contains 18 residues. J was trimmed by 0 bases and V by 5 bases; bases with no gene match: 15. The CDR3 region is CSAHLAGVDGGYQETQYF. The CDR3 DNA, read in part, is TGCAGTGCTCACCTAGCGGGGGTGGATGGGGGGTACCAAGAGACC.

Details on this clone: The read finishes 3 residues shy of the CDR3 end, and the germline J gene is used to complete it. J is TRBJ1-2 and V is TRBV18; tentative D call: TRBD1 (6 bases). CDR1 and CDR2 from the germline V gene are KGHSH and LQKENI. V lost 3 bases and J lost 4, with 15 bases in between. CDR3 length equals 15 residues. The CDR3 sequence: CASSPDQGSAYGYTF. The sequenced part of the CDR3 DNA is TGTGCCAGCTCACCGGATCAGGGGAGCGCCTATGGC.

Regarding this clone: The read gets to within 3 residues of the CDR3 end, and the germline J gene fills in the rest. The gene calls are TRBV11-2 and TRBJ2-5; D perhaps matches TRBD1 (6 bases). Deletions cut 5 bases from V and 3 bases from J, with 16 bases between. Per germline, CDR1 SGHAT and CDR2 FQNNGV. This CDR3 comprises 15 residues. Partial CDR3 DNA: TGTGCCAGCAGCCCGAAAACCCGGGACAAAGAGACC. Amino acid sequence: CASSPKTRDKET. From start to end, the CDR3 is CASSPKTRDKETQYF.

The CDR3 loop reads CASSFGSFYGYTF. Incomplete CDR3 DNA: TGTGCCAGCAGCTTTGGCAGTTTCTATGGC. V is TRBV7-8 and J is TRBJ1-2, with D unresolved. The read ends 3 residues early relative to the CDR3; the germline J gene fills the gap. Trimming left V 3 bases short and J 4 bases short, with 9 bases between. The CDR3 is 13 amino acids. Germline assignment: CDR1 SGHVS and CDR2 FQNEAQ. Looking up the rest from reference TRBV7-8 and TRBJ1-2 gives the full variable domain: GAGVSQSPRYKVAKRGQDVALRCDPISGHVSLFWYQQALGQGPEFLTYFQNEAQLDKSGLPSDRFFAERPEGSVSTLKIQRTQQEDSAVYLCASSFGSFYGYTFGSGTRLTVV.

This clone is identified as medium-sized from frequency. The read falls 3 residues short of the CDR3 end, and the missing part is taken from the germline J gene. This chain links TRBV7-2 with TRBJ2-7; D ambiguous. CDR3 length: 12 residues. V gave up 5 bases and J gave up 3 bases, with 8 bases separating them. Germline V lookup: CDR1 SGHTA, CDR2 FQGNSA. This CDR3 is CASSPLLYEQYF. CDR3 DNA, as far as it was read: TGTGCCAGCAGCCCACTCCTCTACGAG.

Note on this clone: The read finishes 3 residues shy of the CDR3 end, and the germline J gene is used to complete it. V is TRBV7-9 and J is TRBJ2-7; a possible D gene is TRBD1 (6 bases). The CDR3 loop spans 13 amino acids. Trimming removed 7 bases from V and 1 base from J, with 11 bases in between. Germline V gives CDR1 SEHNR, CDR2 FQNEAQ (reference sequence). The CDR3 DNA, read in part, is TGTGCCAGCAACACACAGGGATCCTACGAG. It codes for CASNTQGSYE. The entire CDR3 is CASNTQGSYEQYF.

With regard to this clone: The read is 3 residues too short to cover the CDR3 end, so that end is filled in from the germline J gene. The chain links TRBV18 to TRBJ1-2; 9 nucleotides align to TRBD1. From germline, CDR1 is KGHSH and CDR2 LQKENI. There are 14 residues in the CDR3. The V gene end was trimmed by 3 bases and the J gene end by 2 bases; junction bases not matched to a gene: 1. The CDR3 spells CASSPGQGNYGYTF. The part of the CDR3 DNA that was read is TGTGCCAGCTCACCGGGACAGGGCAACTATGGC. The whole variable domain, remainder taken from reference TRBV18 and TRBJ1-2, is NAGVMQNPRHLVRRRGQEARLRCSPMKGHSHVYWYRQLPEEGLKFMVYLQKENIIDESGMPKERFSAEFPKEGPSILRIQQVVRGDSAAYFCASSPGQGNYGYTFGSGTRLTVV.

This clone is medium-sized (0.01 to 0.1%) by frequency. The CDR3 end is not reached by the read, which stops 3 residues before it; the germline J gene fills it in. The chain combines TRBV2 with TRBJ2-7, with D possibly TRBD1 on 6 matching bases. V lost 8 bases, J lost 2 bases, and 16 bases lay in between. Germline loops: CDR1 SNHLY, CDR2 FYNNEI. The CDR3 extends over 14 amino acids. CDR3: CASEPRNRAYEQYF. CDR3 DNA, as far as it was read: TGTGCCAGCGAGCCCCGGAACAGGGCCTACGAG.

For this clone: Read coverage stops 3 residues before the CDR3 terminus; the germline J gene supplies the remainder. This chain connects TRBV7-6 to TRBJ2-1; D is possibly TRBD2 (6 bases). Germline V gene lookup returns CDR1 SGHVS and CDR2 FNYEAQ. This CDR3 has 17 amino acids. V was trimmed by 5 bases and J by 4 bases, leaving 21 bases between them. The CDR3 reads CASSPSSSGAGYNEQFF. The part of the CDR3 DNA that was read is TGTGCCAGCAGCCCTAGTTCTTCCGGGGCGGGGTACAATGAG. The variable domain in full, with the rest retrieved from reference TRBV7-6 and TRBJ2-1, is GAGVSQSPRYKVTKRGQDVALRCDPISGHVSLYWYRQALGQGPEFLTYFNYEAQQDKSGLPNDRFSAERPEGSISTLTIQRTEQRDSAMYRCASSPSSSGAGYNEQFFGPGTRLTVL.

In the case of this clone: The read falls 3 residues short of the CDR3 end, and the missing part is taken from the germline J gene. The V call is TRBV12-3 or TRBV12-4, the J call TRBJ2-7, with 11 bases that match TRBD1. The CDR3 length is 14 residues. V lost 6 bases, J lost 2 bases, and 3 bases stayed unmatched. The CDR3 DNA, read in part, is TGTGCCAGCAGCCCGGACAGGGGGCCCTACGAG. Encoded protein: CASSPDRGPYE. In full, the CDR3 is CASSPDRGPYEQYF.

To note about this clone: Read data end 3 residues before the CDR3 end; the end is taken from the germline J gene. The genes are TRBV5-1 and TRBJ2-1; D is undetermined. The CDR3 covers 15 residues. Trimming removed 0 bases at V and 6 bases at J, with 13 bases between. Germline CDR1 reads SGHRS; CDR2 reads YFSETQ. The sequenced CDR3 bases are TGCGCCAGCAGCTTGGTCGTAGGGCTGATCAATGAG. This translates into CASSLVVGLINE. From start to end, the CDR3 is CASSLVVGLINEQFF.

As regards this clone: The read stops 3 residues short of the end of the CDR3; the missing end is completed from the germline J gene. The chain carries TRBV12-3 or TRBV12-4 and TRBJ2-7; no firm D call. CDR3 length: 13 residues. V gave up 3 bases and J gave up 0 bases, with 6 bases separating them. Here the CDR3 reads CASSFPVSYEQYF. CDR3 DNA (partial): TGTGCCAGCAGTTTCCCAGTCTCCTACGAG.

In regard to this clone: The read falls 3 residues short of the CDR3 end, and the missing part is taken from the germline J gene. V and J are TRBV2 and TRBJ1-1; 8 bases are a match to TRBD1. This CDR3 comprises 13 residues. CDR1 SNHLY and CDR2 FYNNEI come from the germline V gene. CDR3 residues: CASRVTGEYEAFF. The DNA read from the CDR3 is TGTGCCAGCAGGGTGACAGGGGAGTACGAG.

Its frequency marks this clone as large (0.1 to 1%). The CDR3 end is not reached by the read, which stops 3 residues before it; the germline J gene fills it in. The sample holds other DNA sequences that translate to the same CDR3. This chain links TRBV30 with TRBJ2-2; D gene unclear. Germline V lookup: CDR1 GTSNPN, CDR2 SVGIG (reference sequence). V lost 2 bases to trimming and J lost 6 bases, with 7 bases between them. The CDR3 length is 12 residues. The sequenced part of the CDR3 DNA is TGTGCCTGGAGTCTGCAGTCCGGGGAG. Its translation: CAWSLQSGE. The CDR3, in full, reads CAWSLQSGELFF.

Of note for this clone: The read ends 3 residues early relative to the CDR3; the germline J gene fills the gap. The gene calls are TRBV7-2 and TRBJ1-2; D not resolved. This CDR3 is 12 amino acids long. Germline-derived CDR1 and CDR2 are SGHTA and FQGNSA. CDR3 region: CASSLVAGGYTF. The DNA read from the CDR3 is TGTGCCAGCAGCTTAGTCGCAGGCGGC.

Partial CDR3 DNA: TGCAGTGCTAGAGATAGTGATACTACTGGC. This gives the protein CSARDSDTTG. The CDR3 in its entirety is CSARDSDTTGYTF. The chain combines TRBV20-1 with TRBJ1-2; D unclear. The read falls 3 residues short of the CDR3 end, and the missing part is taken from the germline J gene. V lost 0 bases and J 7 bases, leaving 12 bases between the germline ends. This CDR3 is built from 13 residues. Germline lookup yields CDR1 DFQATT and CDR2 SNEGSKA (reference sequence).

Comments on this clone: Read data end 3 residues before the CDR3 end; the end is taken from the germline J gene. J is TRBJ2-5 and V is TRBV19, with 10 bases fitting TRBD1. The germline gives CDR1 LNHDA, CDR2 SQIVND (reference sequence). V trimming: 3 bases; J trimming: 4 bases; junction bases outside the gene matches: 5. There are 15 residues in the CDR3. This chain's CDR3 is CASSMGQGRAETQYF. Incomplete CDR3 DNA: TGTGCCAGTAGTATGGGACAGGGGAGAGCAGAGACC.

This clone registers medium-sized by frequency. The CDR3 here is CASRGQGSQPQHF. The sequenced part of the CDR3 DNA is TGTGCCAGCAGGGGACAGGGGAGTCAGCCC. The gene calls are TRBV12-3 or TRBV12-4 and TRBJ1-5; TRBD1 matches at 10 bases. The read ends 3 residues before the CDR3 terminus; that terminus is restored from the germline J gene. This CDR3 region has 13 residues. The ends lost 6 bases at V and 6 bases at J; junction bases unmatched: 2.

This clone counts as medium-sized by frequency. The CDR3 end is not reached by the read, which stops 3 residues before it; the germline J gene fills it in. The chain uses TRBV29-1 and TRBJ1-4; 7 bases are shared with TRBD1. With 6 bases clipped from V and 8 bases from J, the junction kept 6 bases outside the gene matches. The germline CDR1 and CDR2 sequences are SQVTM and ANQGSEA. The CDR3 loop spans 12 amino acids. The sequenced CDR3 bases are TGCAGCGTCGAGGGGGCCGAAGAAAAA. It is translated as CSVEGAEEK. The entire CDR3 reads CSVEGAEEKLFF.

A remark on this clone: The read ends 3 residues shy of where the CDR3 ends; the end is completed using the germline J gene. The chain recombines TRBV7-6 with TRBJ2-3; perhaps TRBD2 as D (7 bases). V was clipped by 5 bases and J by 7 bases, with 19 bases between them. The CDR3 runs 15 residues. Looked up from germline, CDR1 is SGHVS and CDR2 is FNYEAQ. The CDR3 loop is CASSPGTTGGYTQYF. CDR3 DNA, as far as it was read: TGTGCCAGCAGCCCCGGGACTACCGGGGGCTATACG.

In terms of frequency, this clone is medium-sized (0.01 to 0.1%). The sequence runs out 3 residues before the end of the CDR3; the remainder is reconstructed from the germline J gene. The V and J genes are TRBV12-3 or TRBV12-4 and TRBJ2-2; 7 bases match TRBD1. The CDR3 runs to 12 residues. The trim removed 6 bases at V and 10 bases at J, leaving 5 bases unmatched. Partial CDR3 DNA: TGTGCCAGCAGCTTTACAGGGGCGGAG. Protein product: CASSFTGAE. The full CDR3 protein is CASSFTGAELFF.

This clone registers large by frequency. CDR3 sequence reads: CASSPLNTGELFF. The CDR3 DNA, read in part, is TGTGCCAGCTCACCTCTGAACACCGGGGAG. The chain has TRBV18 and TRBJ2-2; no definite D call. The read is 3 residues too short to cover the CDR3 end, so that end is filled in from the germline J gene. Germline values: CDR1 KGHSH, CDR2 LQKENI. Trimming shortened V by 3 bases and J by 1 base, and 3 bases separated the two germline ends. The CDR3 loop spans 13 amino acids.

Comments on this clone: The read finishes 3 residues shy of the CDR3 end, and the germline J gene is used to complete it. The chain joins TRBV10-2 to TRBJ1-1; maybe TRBD1 (5 bases). Germline V gene data show CDR1 as WSHSY and CDR2 as SAAADI. This CDR3 contains 11 residues. The CDR3 bases that were read are TGCGCCAGCAGTGATCAAGGGGAT. It codes for CASSDQGD. The CDR3, in full, reads CASSDQGDAFF.

Measured by frequency, this clone is medium-sized. The read terminates 3 residues before the CDR3 end, so the remaining end is supplied by the germline J gene. The chain employs TRBV29-1 and TRBJ2-1; D unresolved. The CDR3 spans 13 residues. Trimming pared 7 bases from V and 3 bases from J, leaving 13 bases between. Per the germline V gene, CDR1 is SQVTM and CDR2 is ANQGSEA. This CDR3 is CSAAASDYNEQFF. CDR3 DNA (partial): TGCAGCGCGGCGGCCAGCGACTACAATGAG.

Considering frequency, this clone is medium-sized (0.01 to 0.1%). With the read ending 3 residues before the CDR3 end, the germline J gene is used to fill in that end. V and J are TRBV12-3 or TRBV12-4 and TRBJ2-2; D might be TRBD1 (5 bases). The CDR3 extends over 13 amino acids. V shed 6 bases and J shed 3 bases, with 8 bases lying between them. The CDR3: CASRPTDTGELFF. The sequenced CDR3 bases are TGTGCCAGCAGACCGACAGACACCGGGGAG.